The following is a T cell receptor beta chain sequence with its context. The antigen is unknown. CDR1 is MGHDK and CDR2 is SYGVNS in the germline V gene. V lost 2 bases and J 0 bases, leaving 7 bases between the germline ends. This CDR3 has 14 amino acids. The sample comes from a study of cytomegalovirus exposure and HLA in healthy donors. Study outcomes and limitations: Cytomegalovirus association was assigned to around 150 TCR beta chains. Sequencing probably produced one cluster of sequence variants that were highly shared.

The PCR ran on 60 Vbeta and 13 Jbeta primers. The protocol was immunoSEQ multiplex PCR, while the TCRdb copy is restricted to in-frame clones and leaves out a portion. The sample yields 200,000 to 250,000 clones, about 89% seen once. Sequencing was performed on PBMCs. This chain uses TRBV25-1 with TRBJ1-1; D is ambiguous. This receptor was obtained from a woman younger than 35 in good health and CMV-seronegative. CDR3 sequence: CASSEPGMNTEAFF. The CDR3 region has the DNA TGTGCCAGCAGTGAACCGGGAATGAACACTGAAGCTTTCTTT.